Sequencing of this TCR beta chain was carried out in a study of blood T cell repertoires in COVID-19. This CDR3 contains 16 residues. Germline lookup yields CDR1 SGHTA and CDR2 FQGTGA. V gave up 5 bases and J gave up 0 bases; unmatched junction bases: 3. The repertoire was sequenced with immunoSEQ multiplex PCR; TCRdb's copy has only in-frame clones and lacks some. This table holds over 120,000 clones, about 86% found once. The receptor was isolated from a human donor in a cohort sampled during active COVID-19. The sample comprised peripheral blood. The chain uses TRBV7-3 and TRBJ2-2, with 10 bases fitting TRBD2. In DNA form, the CDR3 reads TGTGCCAGCAGCACCCTAGCGGGAGCGAACACCGGGGAGCTGTTTTTT. As protein: CASSTLAGANTGELFF.